This TCR beta chain was recorded in a study of T cells expressing NK-cell markers. Study-wide results and caveats: In several donors, these clonotypes also led the CD3+CD56-NKG2C+ fraction.

TCRdb re-called the 5' RACE reads; one entry per CDR3 protein, DNA not given. This repertoire comprises fewer than 400,000 distinct CDR3 sequences; its ten largest clones make up 5.2%. Per germline, CDR1 ENHRY and CDR2 SYGVKD. The CDR3 loop spans 14 amino acids. As for this clonotype: As yet, its antigen is unknown.

The sequenced sample consisted of blood T cells: a sorted CD56 or NKG2C T cell subset, CD4+ or CD8+ T cells, or bulk PBMC T cells (not recorded which). The TCR originated in a man aged 18 to 70 in good health. The chain joins TRBV10-3 to TRBJ2-7; checking the TCRdb D call of TRBD1 is not possible without DNA. This CDR3 is CAISEPSTGGEQYF.